This T cell receptor (beta chain) was documented in a study of tumor-infiltrating lymphocytes in primary liver carcinoma. Study as a whole: The patients, men and women alike, were aged 30 to 69 years. Study-wide points: The study found tumor-adjacent and tumor-blood pairs overlapped less than tumor region pairs. Merely some 7.5-25% of top clones spanned all five tumor regions.

The tissue used was unsorted bulk material of 20-30 mg. RNA and DNA were co-extracted from it with the AllPrep DNA/RNA mini kit. Separate regions, five per tumor, were sampled. Points on this clonotype: Its target is unknown. At one end, the junction sequence differs from germline, possibly due to a read error.

With a constant-region primer, TCR beta cDNA was made from 500 ng of total RNA. Library construction for TCR beta comprised three nested multiplex PCR rounds performed with slightly modified ARM-PCR. TRBV1-TRBV30 forward primers and a C-beta reverse primer were used in the first two PCR rounds, which each ran for approximately 10 cycles. TCRdb used MiXCR to reprocess the multiplex PCR reads, holding one entry per CDR3 protein. The sample carries around 54,000 distinct CDR3 sequences, about three quarters recorded once. CDR1 and CDR2 (germline): WSHSY, SAAADI. The CDR3 has 15 residues. This chain connects TRBV10-2 to TRBJ2-1; D unclear. Sequencing was carried out using liver tumor tissue from sampling region 2. The subset denotes: tumor region T2, inferior pole. This TCR was recovered from a middle-aged man with primary liver carcinoma and hepatitis B virus infection. DNA of the CDR3: TGTGCCTGCAGTGAGTCCGGTGTCGGGCACGGTGAGCAGTTCTTC. Protein: CACSESGVGHGEQFF.